The clone carrying this T cell receptor (beta chain) was recorded many times. Its antigen is not identified. Deletions cut 6 bases from V and 4 bases from J, with 8 bases between. The CDR3 extends over 12 amino acids. CDR1 is WSHSY and CDR2 is SAAADI in the germline V gene. The data were taken from a study of T-cell reconstitution after alpha-beta-depleted transplantation in children. Unique molecular identifiers were incorporated during preparation of the TCRbeta library. Via MiXCR, TCRdb re-called the PCR reads, giving one row per CDR3 protein. The repertoire holds fewer than 350,000 distinct CDR3 sequences, with less than 9.5% as singletons. Study outcomes and limitations: One year after transplant, T-cell counts and diversity came mostly from newly produced T cells.

This sequence joins TRBV10-2 and TRBJ2-3; no firm D call. The TCR was taken from a female patient aged 2 to 10 who had a stem cell transplant for Fanconi anemia, so the T cells may come from the graft donor. The sample was peripheral blood, taken 360 days after TCRalphabeta/CD19-depleted stem cell transplant. The CDR3 loop is CASRETPDTQYF. DNA for the CDR3: TGCGCCAGCAGGGAAACCCCAGATACGCAGTATTTT.